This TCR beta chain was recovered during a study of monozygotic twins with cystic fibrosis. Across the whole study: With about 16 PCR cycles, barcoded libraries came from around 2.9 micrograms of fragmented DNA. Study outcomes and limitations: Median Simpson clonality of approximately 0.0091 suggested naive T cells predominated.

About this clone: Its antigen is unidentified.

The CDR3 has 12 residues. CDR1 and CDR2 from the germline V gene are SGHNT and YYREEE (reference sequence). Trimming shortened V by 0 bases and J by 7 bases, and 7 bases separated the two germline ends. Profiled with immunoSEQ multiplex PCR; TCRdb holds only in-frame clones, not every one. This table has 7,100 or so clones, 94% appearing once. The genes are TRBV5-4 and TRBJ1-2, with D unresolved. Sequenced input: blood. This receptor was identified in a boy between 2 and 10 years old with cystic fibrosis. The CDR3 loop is CASSLGGFGYTF. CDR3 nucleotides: TGTGCCAGCAGCTTGGGGGGTTTTGGCTACACCTTC.